These 20 T cell receptor beta chains were all obtained from the same sample, sequenced in a study of Ad26.COV2.S vaccination and SARS-CoV-2 variants (dated by TCRdb to about 2021). The treatment or condition label for this specimen denotes: some 20 received Ad26.COV2.S at low or high dose, single or two shots; 5 received placebo; per-sample allocation not given. Repertoires of vaccine and placebo recipients were sequenced from samples taken on day 63 after the first injection. The receptor library was made with the immunoSEQ multiplex PCR assay. Sourced from immuneACCESS, this table was stored by TCRdb with only in-frame sequences that have V and J called. A share of the clones is absent; for the studies checked, an unresolved V gene accounts for under half, and the remainder has no known explanation. Within this sample are about 390,000 clones, with around nine tenths of them counted one time only. The ten largest clones represent more than 3% of the sample.

This material consisted of peripheral blood, taken in a trial of Ad26.COV2.S vaccine versus placebo. The receptors derive from a person aged 18 to 65 who received the Ad26.COV2.S COVID-19 vaccine or a placebo.

The V gene is TRBV5-4, the J gene TRBJ2-5; the D gene could be TRBD1 or TRBD2 (5 bases each). V was trimmed by 3 bases and J by 2 bases, leaving 11 bases between them. The CDR3 length is 14 residues. Germline V gene lookup returns CDR1 SGHNT and CDR2 YYREEE (reference sequence). CDR3 DNA: TGTGCCAGCAGCTCCCCCGGGACGCAAGAGACCCAGTACTTC. Protein product: CASSSPGTQETQYF.

The chain couples TRBV2 to TRBJ1-1; D is unclear. Looked up from germline, CDR1 is SNHLY and CDR2 is FYNNEI. This CDR3 is built from 13 residues. V lost 6 bases and J lost 1, with 9 bases in between. This chain's CDR3 is CASRVGQNTEAFF. The CDR3 DNA reads TGTGCCAGCAGGGTCGGCCAGAACACTGAAGCTTTCTTT.

This chain's CDR3 is CSASPWDTAGEKLFF. CDR3 DNA: TGCAGTGCTAGTCCCTGGGACACAGCCGGTGAAAAACTGTTTTTT. V usage is TRBV20-1 and J usage is TRBJ1-4; D perhaps matches TRBD1 (6 bases). The V and J ends lost 3 bases and 7 bases respectively, with 18 bases between them. The CDR3 spans 15 residues. Germline values: CDR1 DFQATT, CDR2 SNEGSKA (reference sequence).

The V and J genes are TRBV19 and TRBJ2-1; 9 bases align to TRBD2. From germline, CDR1 is LNHDA and CDR2 SQIVND (reference sequence). The CDR3 contains 16 residues. The J segment lost 2 bases and the V segment lost 3 bases, leaving 5 bases of the junction unmatched. The CDR3 coding sequence is TGTGCCAGTAGTATTCAAGCGGGGGGTACCTACAATGAGCAGTTCTTC. This gives the protein CASSIQAGGTYNEQFF.

The chain uses TRBV18 and TRBJ1-4, with D maybe TRBD1 (6 bases). CDR1 is KGHSH and CDR2 is LQKENI in the germline V gene. V shed 5 bases and J shed 5 bases, with 18 bases lying between them. The CDR3 length is 16 residues. The CDR3 DNA sequence: TGTGCCAGCTCAGCCATCGACAGGACCGAAAATGAAAAACTGTTTTTT. Residues: CASSAIDRTENEKLFF.

The V and J genes are TRBV6-5 and TRBJ1-2; D is unclear. CDR3 length: 15 residues. Trimming took off 5 bases at V and 8 bases at J, with 21 bases between the two ends. CDR1 is MNHEY and CDR2 is SVGAGI in the germline V gene. CDR3 DNA sequence: TGTGCCAGCAGTCCCCTCGACGGAATGTTTGGAGGCTACACCTTC. Its protein is CASSPLDGMFGGYTF.

The chain employs TRBV6-5 and TRBJ2-7; TRBD1 matches 7 bases. This CDR3 spans 15 amino acids. CDR1 is MNHEY, CDR2 SVGAGI, per germline. The V gene end was trimmed by 6 bases and the J gene end by 3 bases; junction bases not matched to a gene: 11. CDR3 coding DNA: TGTGCCAGCAGCGCGGTTTTCGGACAGGACTACGAGCAGTACTTC. This sequence encodes CASSAVFGQDYEQYF.

The chain carries TRBV18 and TRBJ2-2; TRBD2 might be the D (6 bases). CDR3 length: 15 residues. The germline gives CDR1 KGHSH, CDR2 LQKENI. V was cut by 2 bases and J by 6 bases, with 13 bases left in between. CDR3 amino acids: CASSPALAHAGELFF. The CDR3 DNA sequence: TGTGCCAGCTCACCAGCACTAGCCCACGCCGGGGAGCTGTTTTTT.

Points on this clone: Other DNA sequences in the sample encode the same CDR3. The rearrangement joins TRBV7-9 to TRBJ2-2; either TRBD1 or TRBD2 may fit D (5 bases each). The CDR3 length is 14 residues. V was clipped by 0 bases and J by 3 bases, with 5 bases between them. Germline-derived CDR1 and CDR2 are SEHNR and FQNEAQ (reference sequence). The CDR3 DNA follows: TGTGCCAGCAGCTTAGCGGGGGACACCGGGGAGCTGTTTTTT. Encoded protein: CASSLAGDTGELFF.

This clone was seen only once. The chain employs TRBV6-5 and TRBJ2-7; a weak D match, TRBD2 (6 bases). This CDR3 contains 15 residues. V was clipped by 7 bases and J by 4 bases, with 20 bases between them. Germline V lookup: CDR1 MNHEY, CDR2 SVGAGI. This CDR3 is CASTTRGGLFYEQYF. Here the CDR3 DNA reads TGTGCCAGCACCACAAGGGGAGGCCTCTTTTACGAGCAGTACTTC.

CDR3 sequence: CASKPHEQYF. Written as DNA, the CDR3 is TGCGCCAGCAAGCCCCACGAGCAGTACTTC. The chain is built from TRBV23-1 and TRBJ2-7; no firm D call. TRBV23-1 is treated as an ORF (open reading frame) with a function not yet certain. This CDR3 has 10 residues. Trimming pared 7 bases from V and 5 bases from J, leaving 6 bases between.

J is TRBJ1-1 and V is TRBV2; D call uncertain. The CDR3 extends over 10 amino acids. The germline V and J ends were trimmed by 6 bases and 8 bases, with 7 bases remaining between them. CDR1 and CDR2 (germline): SNHLY, FYNNEI. The chain's CDR3 is CASRREEAFF. DNA for the CDR3: TGTGCCAGCAGAAGGGAGGAAGCTTTCTTT.

The chain combines TRBV10-3 with TRBJ1-2; unclear D gene. V dropped 2 bases and J dropped 6 bases, with 13 bases sitting between them. The germline V gene encodes CDR1 ENHRY and CDR2 SYGVKD. The CDR3 runs to 14 residues. For the CDR3, the DNA is TGTGCCATCAGTGAGAATCAAGGCAGCGATGGCTACACCTTC. This encodes CAISENQGSDGYTF.

The chain carries TRBV10-3 and TRBJ2-7; a possible D gene is TRBD1 (6 bases). Germline V gene sequence: CDR1 ENHRY, CDR2 SYGVKD. The CDR3 covers 14 residues. Trimming cost V 7 bases and J 5 bases, with 18 bases left between them. CDR3 DNA sequence: TGTGCCATCACTAGGGACATCCAGTCGGACGAGCAGTACTTC. This encodes CAITRDIQSDEQYF.

The rearrangement joins TRBV5-1 to TRBJ2-7; D is possibly TRBD1 (6 bases). The CDR3 is 14 amino acids. Germline assignment: CDR1 SGHRS and CDR2 YFSETQ. V shed 2 bases and J shed 1 base, with 10 bases lying between them. The CDR3 is CASSFRGPSYEQYF. CDR3 bases: TGCGCCAGCAGCTTCAGGGGCCCGTCCTACGAGCAGTACTTC.

The chain joins TRBV18 to TRBJ1-1; possible D gene TRBD1, 5 bases. Trimming pared 6 bases from V and 3 bases from J, leaving 14 bases between. Germline V gives CDR1 KGHSH, CDR2 LQKENI. This CDR3 is 14 amino acids long. The DNA of the CDR3 is TGTGCCAGCTCGGGCGGAGGGGACGACACTGAAGCTTTCTTT. Its translation: CASSGGGDDTEAFF.

The V and J genes are TRBV19 and TRBJ2-5; the D is unclear. CDR3 length: 13 amino acids. Trimming took 3 bases from V and 2 from J, leaving 7 bases between them. Germline V CDR1 and CDR2: LNHDA, SQIVND (reference sequence). The CDR3 is CASSIRQQETQYF. DNA of the CDR3: TGTGCCAGTAGTATTAGGCAGCAAGAGACCCAGTACTTC.

The chain has TRBV5-1 and TRBJ1-2, with D maybe TRBD1 (5 bases). V lost 0 bases, J lost 6 bases, and 12 bases lay in between. The CDR3 is 14 amino acids. Germline-derived CDR1 and CDR2 are SGHRS and YFSETQ. CDR3 residues: CASSLAQDLNGYTF. The CDR3 DNA reads TGCGCCAGCAGCTTGGCACAGGACCTTAATGGCTACACCTTC.

This chain joins TRBV19 and TRBJ1-1; tentatively, D is TRBD1 (6 bases). CDR3 length: 15 amino acids. V was pared by 2 bases and J by 1 base, with 11 bases between. CDR1 and CDR2 from the germline V gene are LNHDA and SQIVND (reference sequence). The CDR3 region is CASSIRGGGNTEAFF. The DNA of the CDR3 is TGTGCCAGTAGTATAAGGGGAGGGGGGAACACTGAAGCTTTCTTT.

The gene calls are TRBV5-1 and TRBJ2-7; D may correspond to TRBD1 or TRBD2 (5 bases each). The germline gives CDR1 SGHRS, CDR2 YFSETQ. V was cut by 9 bases and J by 4 bases, with 17 bases left in between. This CDR3 is built from 13 residues. CDR3 coding DNA: TGCGCCAATATTACCGGGACGCCTTACGAGCAGTACTTC. It specifies CANITGTPYEQYF.